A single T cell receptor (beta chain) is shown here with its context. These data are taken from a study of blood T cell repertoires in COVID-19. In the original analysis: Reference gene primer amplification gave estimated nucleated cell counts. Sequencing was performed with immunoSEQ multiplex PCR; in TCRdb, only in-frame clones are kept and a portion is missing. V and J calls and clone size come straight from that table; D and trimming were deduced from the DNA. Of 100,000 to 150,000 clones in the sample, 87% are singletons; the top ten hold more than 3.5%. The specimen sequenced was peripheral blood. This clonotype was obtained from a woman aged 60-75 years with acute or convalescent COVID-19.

In DNA form, the CDR3 reads TGTGCCAGCAGCGCCATCTTAGCGGGAGGAAGGGGTGAGCAGTTCTTC. Encoded protein: CASSAILAGGRGEQFF. The gene calls are TRBV5-4 and TRBJ2-1; 10 nucleotides align to TRBD2. Germline V gene sequence: CDR1 SGHNT, CDR2 YYREEE (reference sequence). The CDR3 extends over 16 amino acids. The V segment lost 4 bases and the J segment 9 bases; nucleotides outside the gene matches: 13.